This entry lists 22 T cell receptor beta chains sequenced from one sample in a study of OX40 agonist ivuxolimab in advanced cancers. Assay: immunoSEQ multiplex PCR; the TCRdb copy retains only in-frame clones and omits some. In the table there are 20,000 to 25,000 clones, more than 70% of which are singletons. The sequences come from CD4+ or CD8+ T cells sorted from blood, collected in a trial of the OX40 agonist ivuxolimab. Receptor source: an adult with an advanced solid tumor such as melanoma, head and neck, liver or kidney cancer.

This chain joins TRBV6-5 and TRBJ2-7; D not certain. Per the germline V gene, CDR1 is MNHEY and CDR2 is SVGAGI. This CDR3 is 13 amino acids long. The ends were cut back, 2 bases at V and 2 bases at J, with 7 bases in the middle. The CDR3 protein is CASSYGHTYEQYF. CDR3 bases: TGTGCCAGCAGTTACGGCCATACCTACGAGCAGTACTTC.

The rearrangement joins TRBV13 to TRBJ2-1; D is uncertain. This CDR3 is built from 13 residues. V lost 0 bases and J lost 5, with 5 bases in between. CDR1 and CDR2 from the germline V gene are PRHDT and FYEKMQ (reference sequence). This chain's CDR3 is CASSLGLNNEQFF. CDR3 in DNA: TGTGCCAGCAGCTTAGGCCTTAACAATGAGCAGTTCTTC.

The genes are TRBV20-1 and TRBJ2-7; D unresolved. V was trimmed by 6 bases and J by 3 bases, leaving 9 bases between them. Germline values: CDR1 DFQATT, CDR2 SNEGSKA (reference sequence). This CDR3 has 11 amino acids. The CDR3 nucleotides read TGCAGTGCACCTGACCACTACGAGCAGTACTTC. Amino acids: CSAPDHYEQYF.

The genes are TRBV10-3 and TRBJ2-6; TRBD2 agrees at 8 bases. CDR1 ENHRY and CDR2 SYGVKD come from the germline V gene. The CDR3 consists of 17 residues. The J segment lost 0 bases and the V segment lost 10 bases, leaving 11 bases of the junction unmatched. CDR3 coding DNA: TGTGCCACAGTAGCGGGGAACCCAACCTCTGGGGCCAACGTCCTGACTTTC. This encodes CATVAGNPTSGANVLTF.

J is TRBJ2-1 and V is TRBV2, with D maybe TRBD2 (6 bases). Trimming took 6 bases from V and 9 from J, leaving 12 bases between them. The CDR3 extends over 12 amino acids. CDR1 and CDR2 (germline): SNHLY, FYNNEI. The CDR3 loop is CASRGGFREQFF. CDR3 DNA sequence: TGTGCCAGCAGGGGGGGTTTTCGTGAGCAGTTCTTC.

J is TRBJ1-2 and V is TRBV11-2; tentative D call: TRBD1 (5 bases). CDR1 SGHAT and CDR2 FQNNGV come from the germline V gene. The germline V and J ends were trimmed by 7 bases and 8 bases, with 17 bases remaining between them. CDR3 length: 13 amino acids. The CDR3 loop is CASTPGEGPGYTF. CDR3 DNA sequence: TGTGCCAGCACCCCGGGGGAGGGTCCGGGCTACACCTTC.

CDR3 sequence (DNA): TGTGCCAGCAGTTTGGGACAGGACACCGGGGAGCTGTTTTTT. Protein sequence: CASSLGQDTGELFF. V and J are TRBV28 and TRBJ2-2; 8 bases align to TRBD1. CDR3 length: 14 residues. CDR1 MDHEN and CDR2 SYDVKM come from the germline V gene. V shed 3 bases, J shed 3 bases, and the junction held 0 bases outside the gene matches.

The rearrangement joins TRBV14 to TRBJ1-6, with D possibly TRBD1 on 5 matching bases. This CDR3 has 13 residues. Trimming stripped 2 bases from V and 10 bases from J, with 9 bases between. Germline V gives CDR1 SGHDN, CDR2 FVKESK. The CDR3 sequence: CASSQWGGSPLHF. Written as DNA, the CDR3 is TGTGCCAGCAGCCAATGGGGCGGCTCACCCCTCCACTTT.

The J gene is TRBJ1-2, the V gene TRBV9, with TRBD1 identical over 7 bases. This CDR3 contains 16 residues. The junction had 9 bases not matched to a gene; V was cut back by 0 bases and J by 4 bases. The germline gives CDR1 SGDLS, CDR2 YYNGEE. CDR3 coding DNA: TGTGCCAGCAGCGTAGCTCGGGACAGAGGTAGCTATGGCTACACCTTC. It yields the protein CASSVARDRGSYGYTF. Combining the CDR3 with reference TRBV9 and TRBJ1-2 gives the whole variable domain DSGVTQTPKHLITATGQRVTLRCSPRSGDLSVYWYQQSLDQGLQFLIQYYNGEERAKGNILERFSAQQFPDLHSELNLSSLELGDSALYFCASSVARDRGSYGYTFGSGTRLTVV.

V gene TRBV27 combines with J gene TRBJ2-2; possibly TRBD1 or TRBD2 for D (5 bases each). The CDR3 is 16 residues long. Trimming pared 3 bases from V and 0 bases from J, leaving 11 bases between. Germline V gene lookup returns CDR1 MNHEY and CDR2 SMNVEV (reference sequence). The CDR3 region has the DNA TGTGCCAGCAGTTTGTTGGGACGCTCGAACACCGGGGAGCTGTTTTTT. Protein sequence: CASSLLGRSNTGELFF.

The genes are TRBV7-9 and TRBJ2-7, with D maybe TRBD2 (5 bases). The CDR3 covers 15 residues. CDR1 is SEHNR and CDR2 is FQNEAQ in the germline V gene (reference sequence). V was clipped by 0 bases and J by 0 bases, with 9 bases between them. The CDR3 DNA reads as TGTGCCAGCAGCTTAGCCGGGGTAAACTCCTACGAGCAGTACTTC. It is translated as CASSLAGVNSYEQYF.

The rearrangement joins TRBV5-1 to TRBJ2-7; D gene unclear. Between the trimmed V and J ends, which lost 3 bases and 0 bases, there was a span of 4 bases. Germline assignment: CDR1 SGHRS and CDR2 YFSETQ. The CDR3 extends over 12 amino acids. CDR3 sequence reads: CASSSTSYEQYF. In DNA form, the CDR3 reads TGCGCCAGCAGCTCCACCTCCTACGAGCAGTACTTC. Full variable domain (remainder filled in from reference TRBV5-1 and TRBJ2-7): KAGVTQTPRYLIKTRGQQVTLSCSPISGHRSVSWYQQTPGQGLQFLFEYFSETQRNKGNFPGRFSGRQFSNSRSEMNVSTLELGDSALYLCASSSTSYEQYFGPGTRLTVT.

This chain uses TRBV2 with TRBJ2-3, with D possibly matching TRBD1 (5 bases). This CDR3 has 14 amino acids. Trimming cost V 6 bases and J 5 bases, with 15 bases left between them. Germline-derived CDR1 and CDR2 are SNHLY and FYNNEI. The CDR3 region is CASRAPQTEDTQYF. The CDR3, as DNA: TGTGCCAGCAGGGCTCCCCAGACAGAAGATACGCAGTATTTT.

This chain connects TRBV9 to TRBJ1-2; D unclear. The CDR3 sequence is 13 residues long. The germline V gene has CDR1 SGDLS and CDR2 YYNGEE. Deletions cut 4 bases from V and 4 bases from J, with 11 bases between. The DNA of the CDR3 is TGTGCCAGCAGCTCCGTGGACCTCTATGGCTACACCTTC. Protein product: CASSSVDLYGYTF.

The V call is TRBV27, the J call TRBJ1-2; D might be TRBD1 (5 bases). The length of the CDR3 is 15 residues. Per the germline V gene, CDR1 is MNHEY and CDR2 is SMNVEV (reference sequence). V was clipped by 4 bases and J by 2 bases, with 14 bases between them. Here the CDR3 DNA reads TGTGCCAGCAGTTGGGGCAGTTCCGCCAACTATGGCTACACCTTC. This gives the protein CASSWGSSANYGYTF.

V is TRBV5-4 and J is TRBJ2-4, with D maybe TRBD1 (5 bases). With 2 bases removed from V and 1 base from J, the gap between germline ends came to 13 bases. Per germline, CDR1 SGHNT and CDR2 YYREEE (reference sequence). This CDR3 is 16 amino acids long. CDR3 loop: CASSFGQGRAKNIQYF. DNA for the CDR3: TGTGCCAGCAGCTTTGGGCAGGGTAGGGCCAAAAACATTCAGTACTTC.

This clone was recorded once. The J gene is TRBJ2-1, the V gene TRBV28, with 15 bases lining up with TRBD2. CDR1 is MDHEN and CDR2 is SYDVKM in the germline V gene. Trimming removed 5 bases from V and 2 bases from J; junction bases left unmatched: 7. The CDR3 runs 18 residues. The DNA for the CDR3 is TGTGCCAGCAGTCACAGAGGACTAGCGGGGGGGCCCTACAATGAGCAGTTCTTC. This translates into CASSHRGLAGGPYNEQFF.

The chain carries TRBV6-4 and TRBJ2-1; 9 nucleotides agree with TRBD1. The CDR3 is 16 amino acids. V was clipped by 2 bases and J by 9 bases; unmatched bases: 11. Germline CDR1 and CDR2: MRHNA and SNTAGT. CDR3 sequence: CASSDTPGQGRGEQFF. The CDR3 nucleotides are TGTGCCAGCAGTGACACACCGGGACAGGGCAGGGGTGAGCAGTTCTTC.

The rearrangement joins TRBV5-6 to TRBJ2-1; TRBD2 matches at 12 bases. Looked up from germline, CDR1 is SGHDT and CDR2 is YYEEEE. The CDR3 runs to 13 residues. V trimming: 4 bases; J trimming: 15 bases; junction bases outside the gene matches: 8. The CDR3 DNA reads TGTGCCAGCAGCACCCGGACTAGCGGGACCCTGTTCTTC. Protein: CASSTRTSGTLFF.

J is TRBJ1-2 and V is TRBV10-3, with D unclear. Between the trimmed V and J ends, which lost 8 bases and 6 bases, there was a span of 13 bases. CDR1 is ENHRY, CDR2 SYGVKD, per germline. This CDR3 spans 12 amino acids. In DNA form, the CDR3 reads TGTGCCATCTGGGAGTCCTTCGATGGCTACACCTTC. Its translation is CAIWESFDGYTF.

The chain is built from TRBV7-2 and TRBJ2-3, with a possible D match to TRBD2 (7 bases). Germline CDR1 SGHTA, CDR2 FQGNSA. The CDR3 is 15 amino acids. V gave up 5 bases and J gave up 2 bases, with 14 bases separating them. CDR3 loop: CASSTPGGITDTQYF. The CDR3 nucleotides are TGTGCCAGCAGCACCCCGGGGGGCATCACAGATACGCAGTATTTT.

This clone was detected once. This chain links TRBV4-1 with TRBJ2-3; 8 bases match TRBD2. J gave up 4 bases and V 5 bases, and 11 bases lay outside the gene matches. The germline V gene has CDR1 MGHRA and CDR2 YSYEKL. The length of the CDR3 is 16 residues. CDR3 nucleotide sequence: TGCGCCAGCAGCAGCACCGGGACTAGTTTTCCAGATACGCAGTATTTT. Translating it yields CASSSTGTSFPDTQYF.